The 31 T cell receptor beta chains in this list originate from one sample, sequenced in a study of cytomegalovirus exposure and HLA in healthy donors. PCR involved 60 Vbeta and 13 Jbeta primers. Produced via immunoSEQ multiplex PCR; TCRdb's table is partial and in-frame only. The sample includes 300,000 or so clones, around four fifths seen only once; the top ten take about 2%. Specimen: PBMCs. These receptors were taken from a woman in her thirties or forties in good health and CMV-seropositive.

The CDR3 loop is CAIKGQGGPNEKLFF. DNA for the CDR3: TGTGCCATCAAAGGACAGGGGGGACCTAATGAAAAACTGTTTTTT. The chain has TRBV10-3 and TRBJ1-4; 10 bases agree with TRBD1. CDR1 is ENHRY and CDR2 is SYGVKD in the germline V gene. The CDR3 loop spans 15 amino acids. Losses at the gene ends were 7 bases for V and 3 bases for J; bases not matched to a gene: 5.

V gene TRBV28 combines with J gene TRBJ1-6, with D uncertain. Trimming stripped 5 bases from V and 14 bases from J, with 19 bases between. Looked up from germline, CDR1 is MDHEN and CDR2 is SYDVKM. The CDR3 sequence is 14 residues long. CDR3 nucleotides: TGTGCCAGCAGTCCCCGGGGTTATATGCCAACCCTCCACTTT. Its protein product is CASSPRGYMPTLHF. Supplemented by reference TRBV28 and TRBJ1-6, the full variable domain reads DVKVTQSSRYLVKRTGEKVFLECVQDMDHENMFWYRQDPGLGLRLIYFSYDVKMKEKGDIPEGYSVSREKKERFSLILESASTNQTSMYLCASSPRGYMPTLHFGNGTRLTVT.

This chain uses TRBV6-5 with TRBJ2-1, with D possibly matching TRBD1 (5 bases). The CDR3 sequence is 15 residues long. Trimming took off 4 bases at V and 3 bases at J, with 13 bases between the two ends. Germline assignment: CDR1 MNHEY and CDR2 SVGAGI. CDR3 bases: TGTGCCAGCAGTTTGACAGCCGGTGGCTACAATGAGCAGTTCTTC. The encoded protein is CASSLTAGGYNEQFF.

J is TRBJ2-5 and V is TRBV4-3, with TRBD1 matching over 7 bases. CDR3 length: 15 amino acids. J was trimmed by 2 bases and V by 0 bases; bases with no gene match: 3. Germline V gene sequence: CDR1 LGHNA, CDR2 YSLEER. CDR3 region: CASSQDRDRQETQYF. The CDR3, as DNA: TGCGCCAGCAGCCAAGATCGGGACAGACAAGAGACCCAGTACTTC.

The V gene is TRBV7-2, the J gene TRBJ2-6; the D gene is possibly TRBD1 (6 bases). The CDR3 runs to 17 residues. The V end was cut by 0 bases, the J end by 2 bases, with 11 bases between. Germline V CDR1 and CDR2: SGHTA, FQGNSA. CDR3 bases: TGTGCCAGCAGCTTAGCGCAGTCAGGGGCTGGGGCCAACGTCCTGACTTTC. It specifies CASSLAQSGAGANVLTF.

The chain is built from TRBV30 and TRBJ1-5; D gene uncertain. This CDR3 region has 13 residues. The V gene lost 0 bases and the J gene lost 7 bases, with 10 bases spanning the gap. The V gene's germline CDR1 is GTSNPN and CDR2 SVGIG (reference sequence). CDR3 loop: CAWSVRGEQPQHF. As DNA, the CDR3 is TGTGCCTGGAGTGTACGTGGAGAACAGCCCCAGCATTTT.

The CDR3 is CASSPGGPRNIQYF. The CDR3 region has the DNA TGTGCCAGCAGCCCGGGGGGACCTAGGAACATTCAGTACTTC. The rearrangement joins TRBV6-5 to TRBJ2-4, with 7 positions matching TRBD2. V was pared by 6 bases and J by 7 bases, with 9 bases of the junction left unmatched. CDR1 is MNHEY, CDR2 SVGAGI, per germline. CDR3 size: 14 residues.

The chain couples TRBV7-2 to TRBJ1-4; D may be TRBD1 (5 bases). V gave up 1 base and J gave up 5 bases, with 14 bases separating them. CDR1 is SGHTA and CDR2 is FQGNSA in the germline V gene. This CDR3 spans 16 amino acids. CDR3 sequence: CASSLGQTTSNEKLFF. The CDR3 DNA sequence: TGTGCCAGCAGCTTAGGACAGACAACTAGCAATGAAAAACTGTTTTTT.

This clone has only a few counts. The chain recombines TRBV10-3 with TRBJ2-7, with 8 bases that match TRBD1. CDR3 length: 14 amino acids. Germline V gene lookup returns CDR1 ENHRY and CDR2 SYGVKD. The junction had 8 bases not matched to a gene; V was cut back by 10 bases and J by 0 bases. CDR3 region: CATYGTGASYEQYF. The CDR3 bases are TGTGCCACATACGGGACAGGCGCCTCCTACGAGCAGTACTTC.

V usage is TRBV2 and J usage is TRBJ2-7; the D gene is possibly TRBD2 (5 bases). The V gene lost 1 base and the J gene lost 3 bases, with 13 bases spanning the gap. CDR3 size: 15 residues. Germline CDR1 is SNHLY and CDR2 is FYNNEI. The CDR3 region has the DNA TGTGCCAGCAGTGAAGTGGCGGGCCAAATCTACGAGCAGTACTTC. Its protein is CASSEVAGQIYEQYF.

With regard to this clone: Other DNA sequences in this sample translate to the same CDR3. The genes are TRBV27 and TRBJ1-2; D possibly corresponds to TRBD1 (5 bases). Germline CDR1 and CDR2: MNHEY and SMNVEV (reference sequence). V was clipped by 6 bases and J by 4 bases, with 18 bases between them. This CDR3 contains 15 residues. CDR3 sequence: CASRYPTGGIYGYTF. The CDR3 region has the DNA TGTGCCAGCAGATACCCGACGGGGGGTATCTATGGCTACACCTTC.

The chain has TRBV7-6 and TRBJ2-5; 8 bases map to TRBD1. The ends lost 1 base at V and 5 bases at J; junction bases unmatched: 12. Germline CDR1 and CDR2: SGHVS and FNYEAQ. The CDR3 covers 17 residues. This chain's CDR3 is CASSLVPGTGDSETQYF. The CDR3 coding sequence is TGTGCCAGCAGCTTAGTCCCCGGGACAGGAGATTCCGAGACCCAGTACTTC.

The gene calls are TRBV30 and TRBJ2-3; D possibly uses TRBD1 or TRBD2 (10 bases each). The CDR3 runs 22 residues. The germline V gene has CDR1 GTSNPN and CDR2 SVGIG (reference sequence). V lost 1 base, J lost 0 bases, and 32 bases lay in between. Written as DNA, the CDR3 is TGTGCCTGGAGTGGCTTCCGGACAGGGGGAACTAGCGGGATGTCTAGCACAGATACGCAGTATTTT. Translating gives CAWSGFRTGGTSGMSSTDTQYF.

The chain recombines TRBV4-3 with TRBJ1-2, with a possible D match to TRBD1 (6 bases). The V end lost 3 bases, the J end lost 4 bases, and 12 bases lay between the germline ends. This CDR3 region has 14 residues. CDR1 is LGHNA and CDR2 is YSLEER in the germline V gene. The CDR3 loop is CASSQDSTLYGYTF. CDR3 DNA sequence: TGCGCCAGCAGCCAGGACAGTACCCTCTATGGCTACACCTTC.

The chain couples TRBV6-1 to TRBJ2-3; 7 nucleotides align to TRBD2. Per germline, CDR1 MNHNS and CDR2 SASEGT. With 4 bases clipped from V and 0 bases from J, the junction kept 10 bases outside the gene matches. CDR3 size: 17 residues. The CDR3 sequence is CASSVNRAGTSTDTQYF. CDR3 in DNA: TGTGCCAGCAGTGTCAACCGAGCGGGAACTAGCACAGATACGCAGTATTTT.

This chain connects TRBV19 to TRBJ2-5, with D uncertain. V lost 5 bases, J lost 2 bases, and 12 bases lay in between. Germline assignment: CDR1 LNHDA and CDR2 SQIVND (reference sequence). There are 14 residues in the CDR3. CDR3 sequence (DNA): TGTGCCAGTAGTCCCCATGGGCAGCAAGAGACCCAGTACTTC. Translated, it gives CASSPHGQQETQYF.

This clone was detected only a few times. This chain connects TRBV9 to TRBJ2-7; a possible D gene is TRBD1 (6 bases). V was clipped by 1 base and J by 0 bases, with 11 bases between them. Germline V gene data show CDR1 as SGDLS and CDR2 as YYNGEE. The CDR3 is made up of 15 amino acids. The CDR3 spells CASSVNGQSSYEQYF. CDR3 bases: TGTGCCAGCAGCGTAAATGGACAGAGCTCCTACGAGCAGTACTTC.

This clone was detected only a few times. This chain joins TRBV9 and TRBJ2-1; 12 bases fit TRBD2. The germline gives CDR1 SGDLS, CDR2 YYNGEE. The CDR3 runs 16 residues. V shed 2 bases, J shed 8 bases, and the junction held 8 bases outside the gene matches. CDR3: CASSVVLAGGRDEQFF. CDR3 DNA sequence: TGTGCCAGCAGCGTTGTACTAGCGGGAGGAAGGGATGAGCAGTTCTTC.

This clone came up once. V and J are TRBV6-5 and TRBJ2-2, with D perhaps matching TRBD2 (5 bases). CDR3 length equals 15 residues. V gave up 8 bases and J gave up 2 bases, with 15 bases separating them. Germline CDR1 is MNHEY and CDR2 is SVGAGI. The CDR3, as DNA: TGTGCCAGCGTGCAAGGCGGGCCAAACACCGGGGAGCTGTTTTTT. It encodes CASVQGGPNTGELFF.

The chain joins TRBV7-2 to TRBJ2-1; no clear D gene. Germline V gene sequence: CDR1 SGHTA, CDR2 FQGNSA. The CDR3 has 15 amino acids. Trimming left V 1 base short and J 0 bases short, with 7 bases between. In nucleotides, the CDR3 is TGTGCCAGCAGCTTAGATCGGAGCTCCTACAATGAGCAGTTCTTC. Its protein product is CASSLDRSSYNEQFF. Full variable domain (rest looked up from reference TRBV7-2 and TRBJ2-1): GAGVSQSPSNKVTEKGKDVELRCDPISGHTALYWYRQSLGQGLEFLIYFQGNSAPDKSGLPSDRFSAERTGGSVSTLTIQRTQQEDSAVYLCASSLDRSSYNEQFFGPGTRLTVL.

V gene TRBV7-3 combines with J gene TRBJ1-1, with D possibly being TRBD1 (6 bases). Trimming shortened V by 5 bases and J by 0 bases, and 13 bases separated the two germline ends. CDR1 and CDR2 (germline): SGHTA, FQGTGA. The CDR3 extends over 15 amino acids. The CDR3 nucleotides are TGTGCCAGCAGCATCAAAACAGGGATGAACACTGAAGCTTTCTTT. Translating gives CASSIKTGMNTEAFF.

This chain uses TRBV4-3 with TRBJ2-7, with 8 bases fitting TRBD2. From germline, CDR1 is LGHNA and CDR2 YSLEER. CDR3 size: 19 residues. With 0 bases clipped from V and 0 bases from J, the junction kept 13 bases outside the gene matches. The CDR3 is CASSQEAGRELAVSYEQYF. In DNA form, the CDR3 reads TGCGCCAGCAGCCAAGAGGCGGGGAGAGAACTAGCGGTCTCCTACGAGCAGTACTTC.

The chain is built from TRBV30 and TRBJ2-5, with a tentative D call TRBD1 (5 bases). The germline V gene has CDR1 GTSNPN and CDR2 SVGIG (reference sequence). This CDR3 is built from 14 residues. V lost 4 bases, J lost 1 base, and 13 bases lay in between. CDR3 sequence: CAWTPGRVQETQYF. CDR3 DNA: TGTGCCTGGACCCCGGGCAGGGTCCAAGAGACCCAGTACTTC.

The CDR3 here is CASSGLVIYNEQFF. The CDR3 region has the DNA TGTGCCAGCAGCGGACTAGTAATCTACAATGAGCAGTTCTTC. The rearrangement joins TRBV7-2 to TRBJ2-1, with 7 bases matching TRBD2. CDR1 is SGHTA, CDR2 FQGNSA, per germline. This CDR3 has 14 residues. Germline trimming cut 5 bases from V and 3 bases from J; bases unmatched to any gene: 4.

The rearrangement uses TRBV30 and TRBJ2-1; 8 nucleotides agree with TRBD2. J lost 8 bases, V lost 1 base, and 4 bases had no gene match. CDR3 length equals 13 residues. The germline V gene encodes CDR1 GTSNPN and CDR2 SVGIG (reference sequence). CDR3 coding DNA: TGTGCCTGGAGTGGGGCGGGAGGCCATGAGCAGTTCTTC. It is translated as CAWSGAGGHEQFF.

The V and J genes are TRBV28 and TRBJ2-7, with 7 positions matching TRBD2. The CDR3 sequence is 14 residues long. With 5 bases clipped from V and 1 base from J, the junction kept 5 bases outside the gene matches. Per the germline V gene, CDR1 is MDHEN and CDR2 is SYDVKM. The CDR3 loop reads CASSPLAESYEQYF. CDR3 nucleotides: TGTGCCAGCAGTCCCCTAGCGGAATCCTACGAGCAGTACTTC.

The rearrangement joins TRBV2 to TRBJ1-5; TRBD1 matches at 8 bases. J lost 4 bases, V lost 6 bases, and 5 bases had no gene match. The germline gives CDR1 SNHLY, CDR2 FYNNEI. The CDR3 length is 14 residues. The CDR3 DNA sequence: TGTGCCAGCAGGACGGGACAGGCAAATCAGCCCCAGCATTTT. This encodes CASRTGQANQPQHF.

The chain links TRBV10-3 to TRBJ1-1, with a tentative D call TRBD1 (5 bases). Per the germline V gene, CDR1 is ENHRY and CDR2 is SYGVKD. Trimming left V 7 bases short and J 1 base short, with 10 bases between. The length of the CDR3 is 13 residues. Written as DNA, the CDR3 is TGTGCCATCACCATGACAGAGAACACTGAAGCTTTCTTT. It encodes CAITMTENTEAFF.

CDR3 sequence: CAWREQGAEQYF. CDR3 coding DNA: TGTGCCTGGAGAGAACAGGGGGCCGAGCAGTACTTC. The chain combines TRBV30 with TRBJ2-7, with 9 bases fitting TRBD1. This CDR3 has 12 amino acids. CDR1 and CDR2 (germline): GTSNPN, SVGIG (reference sequence). Germline trimming cut 3 bases from V and 6 bases from J; bases unmatched to any gene: 3.

This clone has only one observation. No conserved phenylalanine or tryptophan ends this CDR3, so it is likely a read error. This sequence joins TRBV10-1 and TRBJ2-7, with 7 bases aligning to TRBD2. Germline CDR1 and CDR2: WNHNN and SYGVQD (reference sequence). Trimming at V came to 6 bases and at J to 2 bases, leaving 7 bases not matched to a gene. The CDR3 covers 14 residues. DNA for the CDR3: TGCGCCAGCAGAGCCCCAGCGGGAACCTACGAGCAGTACCTC. Amino acids: CASRAPAGTYEQYL.

The V call is TRBV28, the J call TRBJ2-1, with D hard to call. Germline CDR1 reads MDHEN; CDR2 reads SYDVKM. Trimming removed 6 bases at V and 10 bases at J, with 13 bases between. The length of the CDR3 is 12 residues. The CDR3: CASSSPSREQFF. The CDR3 DNA reads as TGTGCCAGCAGCTCACCCTCACGGGAGCAGTTCTTC.